This passage covers 18 T cell receptor beta chains from one sample sequenced in a study of blood T cell repertoires in COVID-19. TCRdb's table, derived via immunoSEQ multiplex PCR, lists solely in-frame clones and lacks some. Of over 200,000 clones listed, about 91% are singletons. Sequenced material: peripheral blood. The source of these receptors is a man younger than 45 with acute or convalescent COVID-19.

This clone was seen a single time. This chain joins TRBV28 and TRBJ2-1; 7 nucleotides align to TRBD2. CDR1 is MDHEN and CDR2 is SYDVKM in the germline V gene. CDR3 length: 17 amino acids. J was trimmed by 9 bases and V by 6 bases; bases with no gene match: 20. The CDR3 bases are TGTGCCAGCAGGATGAGAGTAGGCGGGAGTCGATCCTTTGAGCAGTTCTTC. Its translation: CASRMRVGGSRSFEQFF.

V and J are TRBV2 and TRBJ2-5; D may be TRBD2 (6 bases). The V and J ends lost 9 bases and 3 bases respectively, with 23 bases between them. Germline lookup yields CDR1 SNHLY and CDR2 FYNNEI. The CDR3 is made up of 16 amino acids. The CDR3 reads CARRALAFVSEETQYF. DNA of the CDR3: TGTGCCAGACGAGCCCTAGCGTTCGTGTCGGAAGAGACCCAGTACTTC.

The V call is TRBV9, the J call TRBJ2-5; TRBD2 is a possible D gene (5 bases). With 3 bases removed from V and 5 bases from J, the gap between germline ends came to 14 bases. Germline loops: CDR1 SGDLS, CDR2 YYNGEE. The CDR3 has 14 amino acids. The CDR3, as DNA: TGTGCCAGCAGCGCACGACGGTCGGGGGAGACCCAGTACTTC. Protein product: CASSARRSGETQYF.

The gene calls are TRBV9 and TRBJ1-4; the match to TRBD1 covers 8 bases. Germline V gene data show CDR1 as SGDLS and CDR2 as YYNGEE. Germline trimming cut 1 base from V and 3 bases from J; bases unmatched to any gene: 2. The CDR3 spans 15 residues. The DNA for the CDR3 is TGTGCCAGCAGCGTACGGACAGGGCCTAATGAAAAACTGTTTTTT. It codes for CASSVRTGPNEKLFF.

Remarks on this clone: The sample holds other DNA sequences that translate to the same CDR3. The gene calls are TRBV18 and TRBJ2-2, with TRBD1 identical over 7 bases. Germline trimming cut 6 bases from V and 0 bases from J; bases unmatched to any gene: 4. This CDR3 comprises 15 residues. The germline gives CDR1 KGHSH, CDR2 LQKENI. The CDR3 reads CASSPGTANTGELFF. In nucleotides, the CDR3 is TGTGCCAGCTCGCCCGGGACAGCGAACACCGGGGAGCTGTTTTTT.

The CDR3 reads CASSFSGARELFF. In nucleotides, the CDR3 is TGTGCCAGCAGCTTCAGCGGGGCCCGGGAGCTGTTTTTT. V gene TRBV11-2 combines with J gene TRBJ2-2; 7 bases agree with TRBD2. Germline-derived CDR1 and CDR2 are SGHAT and FQNNGV. J was trimmed by 9 bases and V by 3 bases; bases with no gene match: 4. The CDR3 has 13 amino acids.

V is TRBV27 and J is TRBJ2-7; D may be TRBD1 (5 bases). The CDR3 consists of 16 residues. Germline assignment: CDR1 MNHEY and CDR2 SMNVEV (reference sequence). Deletions cut 2 bases from V and 2 bases from J, with 16 bases between. The DNA for the CDR3 is TGTGCCAGCAGTTTAATATCAGGGATGGGGACCTACGAGCAGTACTTC. Protein sequence: CASSLISGMGTYEQYF.

The chain recombines TRBV10-3 with TRBJ1-1, with D maybe TRBD1 (6 bases). The V gene's germline CDR1 is ENHRY and CDR2 SYGVKD. V was pared by 6 bases and J by 2 bases, with 13 bases between. The CDR3 runs to 14 residues. CDR3 amino acids: CAIRGDTLNTEAFF. In DNA, the CDR3 is TGTGCCATCAGGGGGGACACCCTCAACACTGAAGCTTTCTTT.

The chain employs TRBV7-9 and TRBJ2-4; 7 bases are shared with TRBD2. The CDR3 consists of 14 residues. Germline CDR1 is SEHNR and CDR2 is FQNEAQ (reference sequence). V lost 8 bases, J lost 1 base, and 5 bases stayed unmatched. The CDR3 protein is CASEGRAAKNIQYF. The CDR3 coding sequence is TGTGCCAGCGAGGGGAGGGCGGCCAAAAACATTCAGTACTTC.

This clone came up a few times. The chain is built from TRBV4-1 and TRBJ2-1; the match to TRBD1 covers 7 bases. With 0 bases clipped from V and 1 base from J, the junction kept 15 bases outside the gene matches. CDR1 and CDR2 (germline): MGHRA, YSYEKL. The CDR3 has 20 residues. In nucleotides, the CDR3 is TGCGCCAGCAGCCAAGATTTGGGATTCCGACAGGGCATTTCCTACAATGAGCAGTTCTTC. Residues: CASSQDLGFRQGISYNEQFF.

The chain recombines TRBV24-1 with TRBJ2-1, with a tentative D call TRBD2 (7 bases). The CDR3 is made up of 15 amino acids. The germline V and J ends were trimmed by 1 base and 4 bases, with 10 bases remaining between them. Germline lookup yields CDR1 KGHDR and CDR2 SFDVKD. DNA of the CDR3: TGTGCCACCAGTGATTTAAGGGGGGGGTACAATGAGCAGTTCTTC. Its translation: CATSDLRGGYNEQFF.

The J gene is TRBJ1-1, the V gene TRBV30; D is perhaps TRBD1 (6 bases). The V end lost 3 bases, the J end lost 5 bases, and 13 bases lay between the germline ends. Per germline, CDR1 GTSNPN and CDR2 SVGIG (reference sequence). The CDR3 spans 13 residues. In DNA, the CDR3 is TGTGCCTGGAGCAGGGGAGGGGGAACTGAAGCTTTCTTT. Protein: CAWSRGGGTEAFF. Full variable domain (outside the CDR3, taken from reference TRBV30 and TRBJ1-1): SQTIHQWPATLVQPVGSPLSLECTVEGTSNPNLYWYRQAAGRGLQLLFYSVGIGQISSEVPQNLSASRPQDRQFILSSKKLLLSDSGFYLCAWSRGGGTEAFFGQGTRLTVV.

This clone was counted only a few times. This rearrangement joins TRBV19 to TRBJ1-6; no firm D call. Germline CDR1 is LNHDA and CDR2 is SQIVND (reference sequence). V was cut by 6 bases and J by 0 bases, with 6 bases left in between. This CDR3 comprises 14 residues. CDR3 protein: CASRRSSYNSPLHF. CDR3 coding DNA: TGTGCCAGTAGGAGGAGCTCCTATAATTCACCCCTCCACTTT.

The chain combines TRBV3-1 (or the pseudogene TRBV3-2) with TRBJ1-6; 7 bases match TRBD1. The germline CDR1 and CDR2 sequences are LGHDT and YNNKEL (reference sequence). The trim removed 3 bases at V and 6 bases at J, leaving 5 bases unmatched. The CDR3 is made up of 15 amino acids. CDR3 coding DNA: TGTGCCAGCAGCCATGGGACAGTACCTAATTCACCCCTCCACTTT. Translated, it gives CASSHGTVPNSPLHF.

The chain couples TRBV9 to TRBJ1-4; D is unresolved. Germline assignment: CDR1 SGDLS and CDR2 YYNGEE. V shed 4 bases and J shed 4 bases, with 14 bases lying between them. The CDR3 has 15 residues. Here the CDR3 DNA reads TGTGCCAGCAGCCCCTCGGGAGCCTTTAATGAAAAACTGTTTTTT. It encodes CASSPSGAFNEKLFF.

The chain recombines TRBV28 with TRBJ2-7; TRBD2 aligns across 11 bases. Germline V gene lookup returns CDR1 MDHEN and CDR2 SYDVKM. Trimming cost V 7 bases and J 0 bases; bases outside gene matches: 14. This CDR3 contains 18 residues. CDR3 DNA: TGTGCCAGCACCTTAGAGGGCCCGGGACTAGCGGCCTCCTACGAGCAGTACTTC. The encoded protein is CASTLEGPGLAASYEQYF.

The chain is built from TRBV25-1 and TRBJ1-2; 7 bases line up with TRBD1. Trimming at V came to 6 bases and at J to 6 bases, leaving 7 bases not matched to a gene. The CDR3 is made up of 13 amino acids. Per germline, CDR1 MGHDK and CDR2 SYGVNS. The CDR3 spells CASRRTTGDGYTF. Here the CDR3 DNA reads TGTGCCAGCAGACGAACCACAGGGGATGGCTACACCTTC.

The J gene is TRBJ1-2, the V gene TRBV11-2; possible D gene TRBD1, 5 bases. Germline CDR1 reads SGHAT; CDR2 reads FQNNGV. This CDR3 has 15 residues. Trimming shortened V by 5 bases and J by 3 bases, and 16 bases separated the two germline ends. CDR3 amino acids: CASSRSGNRHYGYTF. The CDR3 region has the DNA TGTGCCAGCAGCCGATCAGGAAACAGGCACTATGGCTACACCTTC.